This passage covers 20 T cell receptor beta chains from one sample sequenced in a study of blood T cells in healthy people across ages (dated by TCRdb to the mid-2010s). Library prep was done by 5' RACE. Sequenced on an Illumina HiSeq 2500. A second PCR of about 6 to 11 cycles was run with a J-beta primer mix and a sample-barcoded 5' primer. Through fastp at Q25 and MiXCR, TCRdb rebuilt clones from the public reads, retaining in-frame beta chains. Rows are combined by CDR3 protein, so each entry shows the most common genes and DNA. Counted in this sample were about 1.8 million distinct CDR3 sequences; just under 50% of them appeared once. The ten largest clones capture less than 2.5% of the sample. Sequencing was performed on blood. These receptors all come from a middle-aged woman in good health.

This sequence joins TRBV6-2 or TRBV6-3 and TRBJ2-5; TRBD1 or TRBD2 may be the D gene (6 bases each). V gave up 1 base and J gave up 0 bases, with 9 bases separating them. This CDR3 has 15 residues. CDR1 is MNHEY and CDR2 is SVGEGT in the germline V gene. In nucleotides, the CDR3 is TGTGCCAGCAGTTACTTCGGGGGCTACCAAGAGACCCAGTACTTC. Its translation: CASSYFGGYQETQYF.

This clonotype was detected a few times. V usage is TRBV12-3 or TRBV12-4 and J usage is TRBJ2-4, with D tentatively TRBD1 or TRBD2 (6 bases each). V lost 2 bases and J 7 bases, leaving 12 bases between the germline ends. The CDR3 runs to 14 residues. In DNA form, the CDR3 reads TGTGCCAGCAGTTTAAGGGGGGCCGAGAACATTCAGTACTTC. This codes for CASSLRGAENIQYF.

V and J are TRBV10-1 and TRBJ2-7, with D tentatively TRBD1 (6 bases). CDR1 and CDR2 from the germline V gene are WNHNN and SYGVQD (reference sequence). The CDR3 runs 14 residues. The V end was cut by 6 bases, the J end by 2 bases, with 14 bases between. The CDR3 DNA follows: TGCGCCAGCAGCCGGACAGTGAACCCCTACGAGCAGTACTTC. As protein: CASSRTVNPYEQYF.

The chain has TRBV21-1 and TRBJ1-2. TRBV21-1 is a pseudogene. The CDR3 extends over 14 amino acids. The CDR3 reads CASSKGTNKEGYTF. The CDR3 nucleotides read TGTGCCAGCAGCAAAGGAACCAATAAGGAGGGCTACACCTTC.

CDR3 sequence reads: CASSEALPGETQYF. For the CDR3, the DNA is TGTGCCAGCAGTGAAGCGCTTCCGGGAGAGACCCAGTACTTC. The V and J genes are TRBV2 and TRBJ2-5; no clear D gene. The CDR3 extends over 14 amino acids. CDR1 and CDR2 (germline): SNHLY, FYNNEI. V was shortened by 0 bases and J by 4 bases, with 9 bases between the two germline ends.

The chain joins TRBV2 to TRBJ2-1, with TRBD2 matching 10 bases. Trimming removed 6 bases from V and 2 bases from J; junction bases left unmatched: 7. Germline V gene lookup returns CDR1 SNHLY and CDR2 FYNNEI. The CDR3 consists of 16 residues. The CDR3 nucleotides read TGTGCCAGCAGCGGCACTAGCGGGGTTCCCTACAATGAGCAGTTCTTC. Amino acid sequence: CASSGTSGVPYNEQFF.

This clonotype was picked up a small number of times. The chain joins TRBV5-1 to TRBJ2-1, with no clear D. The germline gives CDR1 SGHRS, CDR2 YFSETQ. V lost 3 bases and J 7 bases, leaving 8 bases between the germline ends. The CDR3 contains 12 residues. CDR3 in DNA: TGCGCCAGCAGCTCTAGTTTGAATGAGCAGTTCTTC. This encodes CASSSSLNEQFF. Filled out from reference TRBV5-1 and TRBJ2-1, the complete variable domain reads KAGVTQTPRYLIKTRGQQVTLSCSPISGHRSVSWYQQTPGQGLQFLFEYFSETQRNKGNFPGRFSGRQFSNSRSEMNVSTLELGDSALYLCASSSSLNEQFFGPGTRLTVL.

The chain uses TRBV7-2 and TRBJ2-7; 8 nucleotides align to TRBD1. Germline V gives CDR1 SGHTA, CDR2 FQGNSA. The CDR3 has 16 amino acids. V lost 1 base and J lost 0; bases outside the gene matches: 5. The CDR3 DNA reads TGTGCCAGCAGCTTAGTCGGGACAGGATTCTCCTACGAGCAGTACTTC. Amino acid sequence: CASSLVGTGFSYEQYF.

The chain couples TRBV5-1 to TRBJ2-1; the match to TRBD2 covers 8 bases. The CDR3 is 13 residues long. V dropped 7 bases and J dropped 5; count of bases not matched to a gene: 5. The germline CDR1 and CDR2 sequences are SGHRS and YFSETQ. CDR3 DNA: TGCGCCAGCCGGGAGCGGGGGAACAATGAGCAGTTCTTC. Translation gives CASRERGNNEQFF.

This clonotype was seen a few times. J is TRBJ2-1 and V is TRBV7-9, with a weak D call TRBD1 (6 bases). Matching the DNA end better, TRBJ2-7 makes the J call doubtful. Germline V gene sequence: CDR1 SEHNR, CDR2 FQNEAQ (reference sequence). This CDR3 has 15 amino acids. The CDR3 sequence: CASSLRGNLYNEQYF. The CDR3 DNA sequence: TGTGCCAGCAGCTTGAGGGGGAATTTATACAATGAGCAGTACTTC.

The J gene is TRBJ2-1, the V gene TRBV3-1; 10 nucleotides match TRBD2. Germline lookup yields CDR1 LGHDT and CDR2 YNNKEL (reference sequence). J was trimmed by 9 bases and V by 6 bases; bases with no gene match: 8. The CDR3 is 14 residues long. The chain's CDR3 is CASRPGTSDGEQFF. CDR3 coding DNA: TGTGCCAGCAGGCCCGGGACTAGCGATGGTGAGCAGTTCTTC.

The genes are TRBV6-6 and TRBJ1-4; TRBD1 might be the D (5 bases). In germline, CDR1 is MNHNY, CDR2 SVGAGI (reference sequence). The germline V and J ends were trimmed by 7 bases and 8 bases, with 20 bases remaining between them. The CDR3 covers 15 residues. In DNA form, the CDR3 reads TGTGCCAGCACCCTCGGGACCTCTCGGGCCGAAAAACTGTTTTTT. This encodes CASTLGTSRAEKLFF.

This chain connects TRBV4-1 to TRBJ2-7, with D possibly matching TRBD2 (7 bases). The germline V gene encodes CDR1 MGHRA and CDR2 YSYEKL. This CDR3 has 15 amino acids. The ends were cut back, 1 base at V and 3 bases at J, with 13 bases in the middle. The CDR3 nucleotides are TGCGCCAGCAGCCAAGTAAAAGGGGGGGACTACGAGCAGTACTTC. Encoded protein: CASSQVKGGDYEQYF.

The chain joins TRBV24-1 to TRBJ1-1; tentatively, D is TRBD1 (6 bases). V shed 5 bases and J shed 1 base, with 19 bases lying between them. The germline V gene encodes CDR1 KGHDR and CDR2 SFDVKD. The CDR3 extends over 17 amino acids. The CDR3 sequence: CATSGRTTGPGNTEAFF. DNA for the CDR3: TGTGCCACCAGTGGACGCACAACAGGGCCGGGGAACACTGAAGCTTTCTTT.

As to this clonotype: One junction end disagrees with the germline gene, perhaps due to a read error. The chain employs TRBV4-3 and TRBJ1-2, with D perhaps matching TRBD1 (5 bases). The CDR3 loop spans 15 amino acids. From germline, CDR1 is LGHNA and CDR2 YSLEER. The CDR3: CASGQDRGRATGYTF. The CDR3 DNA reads TGCGCCAGCGGCCAAGATCGGGGCAGGGCTACTGGCTACACCTTC.

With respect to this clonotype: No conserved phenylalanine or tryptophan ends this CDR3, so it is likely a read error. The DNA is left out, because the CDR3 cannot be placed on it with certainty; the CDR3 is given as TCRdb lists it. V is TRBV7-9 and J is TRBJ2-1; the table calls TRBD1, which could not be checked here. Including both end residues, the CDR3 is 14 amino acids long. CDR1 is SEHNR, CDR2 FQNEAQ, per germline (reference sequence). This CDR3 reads CASSHLGQGYTFGS.

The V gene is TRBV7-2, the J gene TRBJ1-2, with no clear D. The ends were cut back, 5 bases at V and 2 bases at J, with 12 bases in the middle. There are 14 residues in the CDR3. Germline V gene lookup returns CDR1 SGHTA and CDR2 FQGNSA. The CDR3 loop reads CASSLEVMNYGYTF. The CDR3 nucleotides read TGTGCCAGCAGCCTAGAGGTCATGAACTATGGCTACACCTTC.

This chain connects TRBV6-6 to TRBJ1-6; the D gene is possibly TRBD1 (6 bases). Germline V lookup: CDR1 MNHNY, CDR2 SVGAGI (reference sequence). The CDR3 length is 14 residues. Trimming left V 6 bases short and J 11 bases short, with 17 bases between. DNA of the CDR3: TGTGCCAGCAGCCCGAAGGGGGGTTTGCCACCCCTCCACTTT. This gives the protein CASSPKGGLPPLHF.

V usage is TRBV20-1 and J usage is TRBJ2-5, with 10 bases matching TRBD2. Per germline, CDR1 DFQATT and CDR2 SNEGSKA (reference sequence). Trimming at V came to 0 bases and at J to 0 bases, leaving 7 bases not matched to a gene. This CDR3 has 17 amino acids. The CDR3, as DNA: TGCAGTGCTAGAGATCTAAGAGCGGGGGGGAACCAAGAGACCCAGTACTTC. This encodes CSARDLRAGGNQETQYF.

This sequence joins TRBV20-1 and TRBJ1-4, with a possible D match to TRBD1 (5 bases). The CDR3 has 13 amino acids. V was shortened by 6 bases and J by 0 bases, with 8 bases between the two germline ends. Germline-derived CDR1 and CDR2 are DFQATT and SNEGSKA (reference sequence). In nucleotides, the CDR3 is TGCAGTGCCCAGGGATCAACTAATGAAAAACTGTTTTTT. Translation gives CSAQGSTNEKLFF.